Included here is one TCR beta chain sequence, with context. Its antigen is unknown. These data are taken from a study of a mutant IDH1 vaccine in newly diagnosed glioma. Whole-study context: Treated patients were roughly 60% male, 37.5% female, mean age 40.4 years. Before enrollment, the patients had been treated with radiotherapy alone, temozolomide alone, or both together. Most of them had received both.

Study-level results: Among all patients, vaccine-induced immune responses occurred in roughly 93%.

Time point in this sample: week 5, during vaccination. Doses of 300 ug of mutant IDH1 20-mer peptide were given with topical imiquimod. Each donor presented with a new WHO grade 3 or 4 astrocytoma that tested IDH1-mutant and showed ATRX loss. The CDR3 spans 16 residues. CDR1 and CDR2 from the germline V gene are LNHDA and SQIVND (reference sequence). V was clipped by 5 bases and J by 7 bases; unmatched bases: 9. Data came from immunoSEQ multiplex PCR; TCRdb stores just in-frame clones and leaves some out. The data show tens of thousands of clones, 75% to 95% seen once. The source material was PBMCs, sampled from a glioma patient whose treatment included an IDH1 peptide vaccine. The chain is built from TRBV19 and TRBJ1-5; 12 bases match TRBD1. The receptor was derived from a woman aged 45-65 years with glioma. The CDR3 sequence is CASSLPGQGAGQPQHF. CDR3 DNA sequence: TGTGCCAGTAGTCTCCCGGGACAGGGGGCCGGGCAGCCCCAGCATTTT.